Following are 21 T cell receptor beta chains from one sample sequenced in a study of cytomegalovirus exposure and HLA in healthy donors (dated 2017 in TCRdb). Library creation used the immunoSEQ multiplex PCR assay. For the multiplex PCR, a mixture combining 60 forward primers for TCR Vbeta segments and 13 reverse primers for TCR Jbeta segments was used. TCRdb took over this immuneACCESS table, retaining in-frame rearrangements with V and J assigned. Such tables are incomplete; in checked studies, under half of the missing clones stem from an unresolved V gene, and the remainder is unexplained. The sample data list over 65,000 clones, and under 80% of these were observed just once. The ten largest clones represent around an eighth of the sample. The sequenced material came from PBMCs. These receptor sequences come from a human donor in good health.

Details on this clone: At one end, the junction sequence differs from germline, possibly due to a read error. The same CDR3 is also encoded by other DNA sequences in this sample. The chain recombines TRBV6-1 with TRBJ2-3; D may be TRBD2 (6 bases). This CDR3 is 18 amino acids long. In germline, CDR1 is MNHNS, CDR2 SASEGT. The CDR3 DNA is TGTGCCAGCAGTGACCAGGTGGGGCTAGCGTATACCACAGACACGCAGTATTTT. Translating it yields CASSDQVGLAYTTDTQYF.

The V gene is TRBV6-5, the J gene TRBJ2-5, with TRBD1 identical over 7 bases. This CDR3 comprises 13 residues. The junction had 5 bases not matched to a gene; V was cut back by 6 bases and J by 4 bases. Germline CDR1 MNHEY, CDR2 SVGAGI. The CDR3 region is CASRQGNGETQYF. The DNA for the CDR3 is TGTGCCAGCAGACAGGGGAATGGAGAGACCCAGTACTTC.

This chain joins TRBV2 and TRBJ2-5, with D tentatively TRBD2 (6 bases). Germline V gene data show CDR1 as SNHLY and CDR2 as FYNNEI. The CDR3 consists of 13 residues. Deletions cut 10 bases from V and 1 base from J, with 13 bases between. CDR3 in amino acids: CAKKLASQETQYF. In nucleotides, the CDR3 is TGTGCCAAAAAACTAGCCTCCCAAGAGACCCAGTACTTC. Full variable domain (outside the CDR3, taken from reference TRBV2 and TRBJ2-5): EPEVTQTPSHQVTQMGQEVILRCVPISNHLYFYWYRQILGQKVEFLVSFYNNEISEKSEIFDDQFSVERPDGSNFTLKIRSTKLEDSAMYFCAKKLASQETQYFGPGTRLLVL.

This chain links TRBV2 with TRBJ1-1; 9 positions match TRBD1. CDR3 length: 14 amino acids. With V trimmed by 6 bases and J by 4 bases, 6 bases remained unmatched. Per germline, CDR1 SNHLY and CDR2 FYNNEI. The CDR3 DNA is TGTGCCAGCAGCCTCAGGACAGGGGCCACTGAAGCTTTCTTT. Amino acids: CASSLRTGATEAFF. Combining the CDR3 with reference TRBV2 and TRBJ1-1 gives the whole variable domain EPEVTQTPSHQVTQMGQEVILRCVPISNHLYFYWYRQILGQKVEFLVSFYNNEISEKSEIFDDQFSVERPDGSNFTLKIRSTKLEDSAMYFCASSLRTGATEAFFGQGTRLTVV.

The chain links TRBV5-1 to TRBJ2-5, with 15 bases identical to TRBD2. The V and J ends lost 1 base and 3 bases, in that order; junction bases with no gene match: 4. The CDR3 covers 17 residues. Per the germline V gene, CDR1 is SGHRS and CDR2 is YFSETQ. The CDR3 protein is CASSLWGTSGGKETQYF. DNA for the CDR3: TGCGCCAGCAGCTTGTGGGGGACTAGCGGGGGGAAAGAGACCCAGTACTTC. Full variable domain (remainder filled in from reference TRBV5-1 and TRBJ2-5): KAGVTQTPRYLIKTRGQQVTLSCSPISGHRSVSWYQQTPGQGLQFLFEYFSETQRNKGNFPGRFSGRQFSNSRSEMNVSTLELGDSALYLCASSLWGTSGGKETQYFGPGTRLLVL.

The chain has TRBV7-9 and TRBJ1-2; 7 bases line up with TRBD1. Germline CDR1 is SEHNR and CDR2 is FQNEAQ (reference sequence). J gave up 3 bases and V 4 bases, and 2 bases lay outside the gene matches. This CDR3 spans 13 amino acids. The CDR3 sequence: CASSYGQDYGYTF. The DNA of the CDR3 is TGTGCCAGCAGCTACGGACAGGACTATGGCTACACCTTC.

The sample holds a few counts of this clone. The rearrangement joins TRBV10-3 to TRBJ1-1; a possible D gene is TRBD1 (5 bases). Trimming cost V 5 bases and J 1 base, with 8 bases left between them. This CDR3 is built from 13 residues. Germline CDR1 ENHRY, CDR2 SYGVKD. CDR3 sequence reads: CAISSRENTEAFF. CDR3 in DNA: TGTGCCATCAGTTCCAGGGAGAACACTGAAGCTTTCTTT.

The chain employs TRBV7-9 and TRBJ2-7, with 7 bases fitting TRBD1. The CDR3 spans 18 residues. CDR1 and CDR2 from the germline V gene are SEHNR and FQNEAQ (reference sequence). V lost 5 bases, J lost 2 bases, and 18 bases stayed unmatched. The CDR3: CASSRNRDSFLIAYEQYF. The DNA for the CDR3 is TGTGCCAGCAGCCGAAACCGGGACAGTTTCCTTATTGCCTACGAGCAGTACTTC.

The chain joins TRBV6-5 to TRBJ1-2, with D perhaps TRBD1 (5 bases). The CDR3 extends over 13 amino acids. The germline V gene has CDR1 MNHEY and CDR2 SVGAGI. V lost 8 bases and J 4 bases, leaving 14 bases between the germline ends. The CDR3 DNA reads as TGTGCCAGCGGAGGGGTTGATGGCTATGGCTACACCTTC. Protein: CASGGVDGYGYTF.

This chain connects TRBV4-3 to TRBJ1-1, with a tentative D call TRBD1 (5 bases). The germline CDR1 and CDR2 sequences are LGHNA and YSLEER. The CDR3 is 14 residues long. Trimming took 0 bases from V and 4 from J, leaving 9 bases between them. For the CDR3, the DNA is TGCGCCAGCAGCCAAGATGGGGGGAGCACTGAAGCTTTCTTT. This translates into CASSQDGGSTEAFF.

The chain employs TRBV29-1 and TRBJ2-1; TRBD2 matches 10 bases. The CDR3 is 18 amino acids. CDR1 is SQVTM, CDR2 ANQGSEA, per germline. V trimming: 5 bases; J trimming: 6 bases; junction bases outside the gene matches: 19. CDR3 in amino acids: CSVYGRAGGLAWSNEQFF. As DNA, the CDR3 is TGCAGCGTTTATGGCCGAGCGGGGGGGCTCGCTTGGAGCAATGAGCAGTTCTTC.

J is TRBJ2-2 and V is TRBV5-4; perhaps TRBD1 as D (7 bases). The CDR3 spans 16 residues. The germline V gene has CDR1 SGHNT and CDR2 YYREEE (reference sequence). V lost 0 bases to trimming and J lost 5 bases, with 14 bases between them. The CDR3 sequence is CASSLGGGGWTGELFF. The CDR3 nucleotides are TGTGCCAGCAGCTTGGGCGGAGGGGGCTGGACCGGGGAGCTGTTTTTT.

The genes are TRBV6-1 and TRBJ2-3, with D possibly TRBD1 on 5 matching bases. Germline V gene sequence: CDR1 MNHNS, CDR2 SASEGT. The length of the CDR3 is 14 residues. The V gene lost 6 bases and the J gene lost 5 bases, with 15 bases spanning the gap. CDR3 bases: TGTGCCAGCAGGAAGACCGTAGGGGTAGATACGCAGTATTTT. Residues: CASRKTVGVDTQYF.

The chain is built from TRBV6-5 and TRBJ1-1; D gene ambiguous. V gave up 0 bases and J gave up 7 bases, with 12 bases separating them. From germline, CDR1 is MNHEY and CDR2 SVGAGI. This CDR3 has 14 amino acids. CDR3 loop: CASSYSRASCEAFF. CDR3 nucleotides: TGTGCCAGCAGTTACTCGCGGGCGAGTTGTGAAGCTTTCTTT.

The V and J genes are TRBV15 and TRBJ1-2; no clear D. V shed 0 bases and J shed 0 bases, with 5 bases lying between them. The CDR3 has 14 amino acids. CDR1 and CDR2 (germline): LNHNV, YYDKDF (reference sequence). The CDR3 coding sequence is TGTGCCACCAGCAGAGATAATGCTAACTATGGCTACACCTTC. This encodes CATSRDNANYGYTF.

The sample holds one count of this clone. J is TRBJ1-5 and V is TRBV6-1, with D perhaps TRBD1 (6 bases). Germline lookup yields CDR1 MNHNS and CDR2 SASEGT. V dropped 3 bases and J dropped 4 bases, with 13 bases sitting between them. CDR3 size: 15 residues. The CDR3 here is CASSEWGGGNQPQHF. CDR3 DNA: TGTGCCAGCAGTGAGTGGGGAGGGGGAAATCAGCCCCAGCATTTT.

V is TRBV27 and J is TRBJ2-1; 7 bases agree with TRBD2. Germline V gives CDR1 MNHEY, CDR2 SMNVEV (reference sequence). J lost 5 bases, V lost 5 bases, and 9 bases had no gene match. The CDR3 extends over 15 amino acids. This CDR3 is CASSRRGGTDNEQFF. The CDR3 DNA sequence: TGTGCCAGCAGTCGCCGCGGGGGAACAGACAATGAGCAGTTCTTC.

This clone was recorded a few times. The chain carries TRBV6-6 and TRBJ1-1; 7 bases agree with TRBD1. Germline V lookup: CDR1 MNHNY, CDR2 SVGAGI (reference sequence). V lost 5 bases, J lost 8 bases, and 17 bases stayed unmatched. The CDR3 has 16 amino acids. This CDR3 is CASSRSGGRGTIEAFF. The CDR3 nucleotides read TGTGCCAGCAGTCGTTCAGGGGGACGAGGGACAATCGAAGCTTTCTTT.

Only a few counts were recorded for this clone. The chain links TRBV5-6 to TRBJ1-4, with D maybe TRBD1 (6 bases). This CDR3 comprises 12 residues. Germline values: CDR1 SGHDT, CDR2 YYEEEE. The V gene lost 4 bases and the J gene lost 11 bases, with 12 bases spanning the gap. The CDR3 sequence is CASSTTGFKLFF. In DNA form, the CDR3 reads TGTGCCAGCAGCACGACAGGCTTCAAACTGTTTTTT.

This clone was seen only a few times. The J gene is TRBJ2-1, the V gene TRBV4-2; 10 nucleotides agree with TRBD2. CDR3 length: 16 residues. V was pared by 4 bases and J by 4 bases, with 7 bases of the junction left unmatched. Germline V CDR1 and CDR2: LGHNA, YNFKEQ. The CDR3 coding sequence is TGTGCCAGCAGCCGTTGGCTAGCGGGGGAGTACAATGAGCAGTTCTTC. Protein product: CASSRWLAGEYNEQFF.

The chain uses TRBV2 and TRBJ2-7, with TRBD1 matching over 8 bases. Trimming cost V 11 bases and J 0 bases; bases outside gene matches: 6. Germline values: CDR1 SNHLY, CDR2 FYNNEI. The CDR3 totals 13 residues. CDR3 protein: CASHTGGSYEQYF. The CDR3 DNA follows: TGTGCCTCTCACACAGGGGGCTCCTACGAGCAGTACTTC.